Listed here is a single T cell receptor beta chain. Its matching antigen is unknown. This entry is derived from a study of cytomegalovirus exposure and HLA in healthy donors. Whole-study findings and limits: A classifier reportedly called cytomegalovirus status with high sensitivity and specificity.

Trimming shortened V by 4 bases and J by 7 bases, and 14 bases separated the two germline ends. This CDR3 has 14 residues. Germline V CDR1 and CDR2: SGHRS, YFSETQ. PCR involved 60 Vbeta and 13 Jbeta primers. The data were produced by immunoSEQ multiplex PCR, yet TCRdb's version contains in-frame clones alone and is incomplete. The repertoire consists of about 140,000 clones, with about 80% occurring once and the leading ten covering 1.9%. The receptor's source is a woman aged 40-49 years in good health and CMV-seronegative. The chain carries TRBV5-1 and TRBJ2-2; the D gene is possibly TRBD1 (5 bases). Sequencing used PBMCs. The CDR3 loop reads CASSRSQGGGELFF. DNA for the CDR3: TGCGCCAGCAGCCGTTCCCAGGGTGGCGGGGAGCTGTTTTTT.